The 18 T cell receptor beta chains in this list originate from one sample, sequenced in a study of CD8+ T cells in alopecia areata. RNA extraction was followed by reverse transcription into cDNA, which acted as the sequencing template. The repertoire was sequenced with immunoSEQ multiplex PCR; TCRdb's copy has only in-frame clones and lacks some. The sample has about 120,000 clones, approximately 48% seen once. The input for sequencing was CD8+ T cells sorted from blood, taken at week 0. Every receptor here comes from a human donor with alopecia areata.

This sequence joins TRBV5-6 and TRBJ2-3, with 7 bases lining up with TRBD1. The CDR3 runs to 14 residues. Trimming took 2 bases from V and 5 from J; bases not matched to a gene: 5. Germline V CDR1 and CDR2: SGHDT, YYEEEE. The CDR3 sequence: CASSLRGLGDTQYF. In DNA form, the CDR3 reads TGTGCCAGCAGCTTAAGGGGGCTGGGAGATACGCAGTATTTT. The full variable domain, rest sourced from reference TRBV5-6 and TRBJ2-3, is DAGVTQSPTHLIKTRGQQVTLRCSPKSGHDTVSWYQQALGQGPQFIFQYYEEEERQRGNFPDRFSGHQFPNYSSELNVNALLLGDSALYLCASSLRGLGDTQYFGPGTRLTVL.

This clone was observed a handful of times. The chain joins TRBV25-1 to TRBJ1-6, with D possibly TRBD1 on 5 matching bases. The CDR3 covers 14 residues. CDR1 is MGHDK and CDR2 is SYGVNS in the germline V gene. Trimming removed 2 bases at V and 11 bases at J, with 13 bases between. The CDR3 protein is CASSEGFGAPPLHF. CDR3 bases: TGTGCCAGCAGTGAAGGTTTTGGGGCGCCACCCCTCCACTTT.

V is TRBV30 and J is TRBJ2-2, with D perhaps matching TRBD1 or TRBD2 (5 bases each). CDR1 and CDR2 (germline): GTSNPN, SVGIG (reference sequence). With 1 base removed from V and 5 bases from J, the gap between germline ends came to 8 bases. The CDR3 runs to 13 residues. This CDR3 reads CAWSGDRTGELFF. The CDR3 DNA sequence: TGTGCCTGGAGTGGGGACCGAACCGGGGAGCTGTTTTTT.

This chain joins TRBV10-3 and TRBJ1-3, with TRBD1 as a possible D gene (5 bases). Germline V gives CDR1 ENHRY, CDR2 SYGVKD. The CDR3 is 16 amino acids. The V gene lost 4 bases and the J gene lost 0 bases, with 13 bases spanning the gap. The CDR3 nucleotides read TGTGCCATCAGTGGGGACCCGTCGATCTCTGGAAACACCATATATTTT. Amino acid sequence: CAISGDPSISGNTIYF.

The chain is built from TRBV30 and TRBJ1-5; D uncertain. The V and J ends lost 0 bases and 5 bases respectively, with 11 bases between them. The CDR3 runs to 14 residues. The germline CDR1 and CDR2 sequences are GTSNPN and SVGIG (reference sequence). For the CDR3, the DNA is TGTGCCTGGAGTGTATTTCAAAATGATCAGCCCCAGCATTTT. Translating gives CAWSVFQNDQPQHF. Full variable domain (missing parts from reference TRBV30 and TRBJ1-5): SQTIHQWPATLVQPVGSPLSLECTVEGTSNPNLYWYRQAAGRGLQLLFYSVGIGQISSEVPQNLSASRPQDRQFILSSKKLLLSDSGFYLCAWSVFQNDQPQHFGDGTRLSIL.

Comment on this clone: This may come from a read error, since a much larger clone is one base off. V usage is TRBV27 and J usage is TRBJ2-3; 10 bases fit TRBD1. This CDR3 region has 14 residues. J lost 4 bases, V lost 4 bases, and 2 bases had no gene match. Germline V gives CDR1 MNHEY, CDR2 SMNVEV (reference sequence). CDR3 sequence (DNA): TGTGCCAGCAGTTACGGGACAGGGGCAGATACGCAGTATTTT. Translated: CASSYGTGADTQYF.

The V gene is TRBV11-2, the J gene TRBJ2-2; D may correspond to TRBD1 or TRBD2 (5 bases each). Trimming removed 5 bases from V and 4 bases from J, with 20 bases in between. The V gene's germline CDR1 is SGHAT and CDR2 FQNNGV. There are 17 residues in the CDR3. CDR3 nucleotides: TGTGCCAGCAGCCGCCAAGGGTCGGGGCGGGTCACCGGGGAGCTGTTTTTT. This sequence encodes CASSRQGSGRVTGELFF. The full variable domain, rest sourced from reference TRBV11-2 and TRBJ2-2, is EAGVAQSPRYKIIEKRQSVAFWCNPISGHATLYWYQQILGQGPKLLIQFQNNGVVDDSQLPKDRFSAERLKGVDSTLKIQPAKLEDSAVYLCASSRQGSGRVTGELFFGEGSRLTVL.

This CDR3 is CASSQDTLLSYEQYF. DNA for the CDR3: TGCGCCAGCAGCCAAGACACCCTTCTCTCCTACGAGCAGTACTTC. V is TRBV4-3 and J is TRBJ2-7, with D hard to call. This CDR3 is 15 amino acids long. V lost 0 bases to trimming and J lost 0 bases, with 9 bases between them. Germline CDR1 is LGHNA and CDR2 is YSLEER.

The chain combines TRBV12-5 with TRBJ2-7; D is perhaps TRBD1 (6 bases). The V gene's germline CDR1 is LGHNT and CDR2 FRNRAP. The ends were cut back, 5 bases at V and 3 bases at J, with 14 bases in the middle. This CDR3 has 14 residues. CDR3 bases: TGTGCTAGTGGTAGAAAAGGGGGAAGCTACGAGCAGTACTTC. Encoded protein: CASGRKGGSYEQYF. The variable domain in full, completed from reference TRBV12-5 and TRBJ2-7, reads DARVTQTPRHKVTEMGQEVTMRCQPILGHNTVFWYRQTMMQGLELLAYFRNRAPLDDSGMPKDRFSAEMPDATLATLKIQPSEPRDSAVYFCASGRKGGSYEQYFGPGTRLTVT.

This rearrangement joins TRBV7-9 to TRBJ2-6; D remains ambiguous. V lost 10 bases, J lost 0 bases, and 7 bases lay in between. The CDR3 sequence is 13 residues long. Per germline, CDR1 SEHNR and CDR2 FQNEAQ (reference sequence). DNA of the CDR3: TGTGCCACCCACGGCTCTGGGGCCAACGTCCTGACTTTC. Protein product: CATHGSGANVLTF.

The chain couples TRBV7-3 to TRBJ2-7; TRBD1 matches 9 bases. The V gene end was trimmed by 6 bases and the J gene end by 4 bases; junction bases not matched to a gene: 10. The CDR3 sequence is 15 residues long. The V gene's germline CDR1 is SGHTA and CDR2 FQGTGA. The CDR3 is CASRSPGTGSYEQYF. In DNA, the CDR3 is TGTGCCAGCAGGTCCCCCGGGACAGGGTCGTACGAGCAGTACTTC.

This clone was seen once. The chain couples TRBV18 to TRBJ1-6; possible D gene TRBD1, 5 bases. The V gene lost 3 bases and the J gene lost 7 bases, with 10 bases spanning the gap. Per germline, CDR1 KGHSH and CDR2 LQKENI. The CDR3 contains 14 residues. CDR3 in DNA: TGTGCCAGCTCACCTGGGACGGTAAATTCACCCCTCCACTTT. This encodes CASSPGTVNSPLHF.

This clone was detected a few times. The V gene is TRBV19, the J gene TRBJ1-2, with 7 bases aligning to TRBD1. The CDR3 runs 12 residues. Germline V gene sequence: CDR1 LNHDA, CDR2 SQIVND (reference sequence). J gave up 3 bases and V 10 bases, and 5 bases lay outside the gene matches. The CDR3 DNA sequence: TGTGCCACCAGACAGGGCTACTATGGCTACACCTTC. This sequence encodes CATRQGYYGYTF. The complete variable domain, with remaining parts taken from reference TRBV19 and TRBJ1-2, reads DGGITQSPKYLFRKEGQNVTLSCEQNLNHDAMYWYRQDPGQGLRLIYYSQIVNDFQKGDIAEGYSVSREKKESFPLTVTSAQKNPTAFYLCATRQGYYGYTFGSGTRLTVV.

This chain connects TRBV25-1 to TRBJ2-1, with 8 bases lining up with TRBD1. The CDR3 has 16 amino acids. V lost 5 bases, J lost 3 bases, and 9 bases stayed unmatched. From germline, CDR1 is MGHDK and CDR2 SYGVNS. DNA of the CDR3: TGTGCCAGCAGTCCCACCGGGGACAGGCTCTACAATGAGCAGTTCTTC. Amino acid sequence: CASSPTGDRLYNEQFF.

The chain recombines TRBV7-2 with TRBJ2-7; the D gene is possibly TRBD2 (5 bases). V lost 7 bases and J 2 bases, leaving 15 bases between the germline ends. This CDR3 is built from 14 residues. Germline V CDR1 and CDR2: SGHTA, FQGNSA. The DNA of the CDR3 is TGTGCCAGCAACCCGACGGACTCGACCTACGAGCAGTACTTC. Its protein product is CASNPTDSTYEQYF.

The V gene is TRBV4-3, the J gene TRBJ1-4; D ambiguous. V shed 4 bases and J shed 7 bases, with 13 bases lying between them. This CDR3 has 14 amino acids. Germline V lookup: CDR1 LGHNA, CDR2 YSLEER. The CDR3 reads CASSRRRLSEKLFF. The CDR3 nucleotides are TGCGCCAGCAGCCGTAGACGGCTTAGTGAAAAACTGTTTTTT.

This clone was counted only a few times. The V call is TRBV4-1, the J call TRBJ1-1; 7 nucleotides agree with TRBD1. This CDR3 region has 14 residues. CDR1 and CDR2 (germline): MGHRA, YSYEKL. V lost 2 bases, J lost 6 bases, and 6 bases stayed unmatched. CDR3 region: CASSQRTGDPEAFF. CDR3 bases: TGCGCCAGCAGCCAACGGACAGGCGACCCTGAAGCTTTCTTT.

CDR3: CAWESSETGDTEAFF. For the CDR3, the DNA is TGTGCCTGGGAATCATCCGAGACAGGGGACACTGAAGCTTTCTTT. The chain has TRBV30 and TRBJ1-1; TRBD1 aligns across 8 bases. CDR1 is GTSNPN and CDR2 is SVGIG in the germline V gene (reference sequence). The CDR3 has 15 amino acids. The ends lost 5 bases at V and 3 bases at J; junction bases unmatched: 11.